This passage covers 16 T cell receptor beta chains from one sample sequenced in a study of CD8+ T cells in alopecia areata. The sequencing template was cDNA reverse transcribed from extracted RNA. Repertoires were generated with immunoSEQ multiplex PCR, while TCRdb's copy carries only in-frame clones and drops some. The sample lists 90,000 to 150,000 clones; about half were seen once. Treatment in this sample: oral pan-JAK inhibitor, 5-10 mg twice daily. The sequenced sample was CD4+ T cells sorted from blood, obtained at week 4, from a patient treated with tofacitinib. These receptors originate from a human donor with alopecia areata.

The chain recombines TRBV7-9 with TRBJ2-1; TRBD2 aligns across 12 bases. J gave up 8 bases and V 5 bases, and 4 bases lay outside the gene matches. CDR1 and CDR2 from the germline V gene are SEHNR and FQNEAQ (reference sequence). This CDR3 comprises 14 residues. This chain's CDR3 is CASSARTSGDEQFF. Written as DNA, the CDR3 is TGTGCCAGCAGCGCCCGGACTAGCGGGGATGAGCAGTTCTTC.

V usage is TRBV2 and J usage is TRBJ1-5; D remains ambiguous. CDR3 length equals 15 residues. Germline CDR1 reads SNHLY; CDR2 reads FYNNEI. Trimming took off 5 bases at V and 0 bases at J, with 11 bases between the two ends. Written as DNA, the CDR3 is TGTGCCAGCAGTTACGGGTCCCATAGCAATCAGCCCCAGCATTTT. Its protein is CASSYGSHSNQPQHF.

The chain has TRBV5-1 and TRBJ2-5; the match to TRBD2 covers 11 bases. This CDR3 contains 16 residues. Germline loops: CDR1 SGHRS, CDR2 YFSETQ. J was trimmed by 4 bases and V by 1 base; bases with no gene match: 6. The CDR3 loop is CASSLTLAGGGETQYF. CDR3 nucleotide sequence: TGCGCCAGCAGCTTGACCCTAGCGGGAGGAGGAGAGACCCAGTACTTC.

This chain joins TRBV30 and TRBJ2-6; 8 bases agree with TRBD1. This CDR3 is 14 amino acids long. Germline CDR1 and CDR2: GTSNPN and SVGIG (reference sequence). With 2 bases clipped from V and 7 bases from J, the junction kept 4 bases outside the gene matches. The chain's CDR3 is CAWSPDRVANVLTF. CDR3 sequence (DNA): TGTGCCTGGAGTCCGGACAGGGTAGCCAACGTCCTGACTTTC.

CDR3 bases: TGTGCCAGCATTAGGACCCAGGGTCTGGGTGAAGCTTTCTTT. It translates to CASIRTQGLGEAFF. The chain recombines TRBV2 with TRBJ1-1; the D gene is possibly TRBD1 (5 bases). Trimming took off 7 bases at V and 7 bases at J, with 19 bases between the two ends. Germline V gene lookup returns CDR1 SNHLY and CDR2 FYNNEI. This CDR3 is 14 amino acids long.

The CDR3 sequence: CASSLQVTSTDTQYF. The DNA for the CDR3 is TGTGCCAGCAGCTTACAGGTTACTAGCACAGATACGCAGTATTTT. The rearrangement links TRBV11-2 to TRBJ2-3; D unresolved. Per the germline V gene, CDR1 is SGHAT and CDR2 is FQNNGV. The CDR3 has 15 amino acids. V was trimmed by 2 bases and J by 0 bases, leaving 9 bases between them.

This clone was detected a few times. This chain links TRBV10-3 with TRBJ2-6; no reliable D call. The germline V gene has CDR1 ENHRY and CDR2 SYGVKD. This CDR3 is built from 15 residues. V lost 2 bases and J lost 1, with 6 bases in between. This CDR3 is CAISERASGANVLTF. The DNA of the CDR3 is TGTGCCATCAGTGAGCGGGCGTCTGGGGCCAACGTCCTGACTTTC.

The gene calls are TRBV4-1 and TRBJ2-1; 14 positions agree with TRBD2. CDR1 and CDR2 (germline): MGHRA, YSYEKL. The CDR3 totals 18 residues. The trim removed 3 bases at V and 4 bases at J, leaving 8 bases unmatched. The DNA of the CDR3 is TGCGCCAGCAGCCAGGTTCGACTAGCGGGAGGGTTGTACAATGAGCAGTTCTTC. Translating it yields CASSQVRLAGGLYNEQFF.

The chain links TRBV9 to TRBJ2-3; weak D call: TRBD1 (5 bases). V was clipped by 0 bases and J by 0 bases, with 11 bases between them. Germline-derived CDR1 and CDR2 are SGDLS and YYNGEE. The CDR3 is 16 residues long. The CDR3 reads CASSVVLSGSTDTQYF. CDR3 in DNA: TGTGCCAGCAGCGTAGTTTTGTCAGGGAGCACAGATACGCAGTATTTT.

The rearrangement uses TRBV5-1 and TRBJ1-4; unclear D gene. The V gene's germline CDR1 is SGHRS and CDR2 YFSETQ. Trimming removed 3 bases from V and 8 bases from J, with 11 bases in between. The CDR3 contains 13 residues. CDR3: CASSSPTGEKLFF. CDR3 nucleotides: TGCGCCAGCAGCTCCCCAACGGGGGAAAAACTGTTTTTT.

A few counts support this clone. The chain joins TRBV10-1 to TRBJ1-1; 8 bases line up with TRBD1. Trimming took 4 bases from V and 4 from J; bases not matched to a gene: 5. In germline, CDR1 is WNHNN, CDR2 SYGVQD (reference sequence). This CDR3 contains 14 residues. CDR3 loop: CASSGQGRGTEAFF. CDR3 nucleotide sequence: TGCGCCAGCAGTGGACAGGGGCGCGGCACTGAAGCTTTCTTT.

J is TRBJ1-2 and V is TRBV4-1, with 9 bases matching TRBD1. Germline V gene data show CDR1 as MGHRA and CDR2 as YSYEKL. The CDR3 totals 16 residues. V trimming: 4 bases; J trimming: 3 bases; junction bases outside the gene matches: 9. DNA for the CDR3: TGCGCCAGCAGCCCTACAGGGACAGGGAGTGACTATGGCTACACCTTC. Protein: CASSPTGTGSDYGYTF.

The chain links TRBV5-4 to TRBJ2-3; TRBD2 matches at 11 bases. This CDR3 comprises 16 residues. Germline V CDR1 and CDR2: SGHNT, YYREEE (reference sequence). Germline trimming cut 5 bases from V and 2 bases from J; bases unmatched to any gene: 7. CDR3 region: CASSRRLAGLTDTQYF. CDR3 DNA: TGTGCCAGCAGTCGACGACTAGCGGGACTCACAGATACGCAGTATTTT.

The rearrangement links TRBV30 to TRBJ1-1, with D hard to call. Germline V gene data show CDR1 as GTSNPN and CDR2 as SVGIG (reference sequence). The CDR3 is made up of 13 amino acids. The ends were cut back, 4 bases at V and 3 bases at J, with 12 bases in the middle. The CDR3 nucleotides are TGTGCCTGGACCATAGGCGGTCACACTGAAGCTTTCTTT. Its protein product is CAWTIGGHTEAFF.

The V call is TRBV5-1, the J call TRBJ2-2; 9 bases match TRBD1. The V gene end was trimmed by 3 bases and the J gene end by 4 bases; junction bases not matched to a gene: 4. The CDR3 is made up of 15 amino acids. In germline, CDR1 is SGHRS, CDR2 YFSETQ. DNA for the CDR3: TGCGCCAGCAGCTCACAGGGGGCCGGCACCGGGGAGCTGTTTTTT. Translating gives CASSSQGAGTGELFF.

This clone was observed a few times. A read error may account for a junction end that differs from germline. The V call is TRBV7-7, the J call TRBJ2-3; 8 bases map to TRBD1. The V gene's germline CDR1 is SSHAT and CDR2 FNYEAQ (reference sequence). This CDR3 region has 14 residues. The CDR3, as DNA: TGTGCTAGCAGCCTCAGGGGGCCAGCAGATACGCAGTATTTT. It specifies CASSLRGPADTQYF.